Each of the 9 T cell receptor beta chains below was sequenced from the same sample in a study of identical twins (dated by TCRdb to the mid-2010s). Receptor amplification or capture employed 5' RACE. TCRdb names Illumina HiSeq 2000 as the instrument used. TCRdb trimmed the raw reads at Q25, called clones with MiXCR and kept productive beta chains. Entries are consolidated by CDR3 protein sequence, retaining the most common genes and DNA. In all, the sample holds hundreds of thousands of distinct CDR3 sequences, and about 18% of those were seen once. About 12% of the sample rests with the top ten. These data were likewise used in another study, on T cells expressing NK-cell markers.

The sample taken for sequencing was PBMCs. These receptor sequences come from a woman aged 18-30 years in good health.

The chain joins TRBV20-1 to TRBJ1-1; D is uncertain. The CDR3 is made up of 11 amino acids. Looked up from germline, CDR1 is DFQATT and CDR2 is SNEGSKA (reference sequence). V lost 5 bases to trimming and J lost 6 bases, with 10 bases between them. CDR3 sequence: CSALSYSEAFF. The DNA of the CDR3 is TGCAGTGCTCTAAGCTATTCTGAAGCTTTCTTT.

This clonotype was picked up a small number of times. This chain links TRBV5-1 with TRBJ2-7; weak D call: TRBD1 (6 bases). CDR1 and CDR2 (germline): SGHRS, YFSETQ. The CDR3 consists of 14 residues. V lost 4 bases to trimming and J lost 4 bases, with 15 bases between them. CDR3 DNA sequence: TGCGCCAGCAGCCCCCTAGTCAGGGGATACGAGCAGTACTTC. This codes for CASSPLVRGYEQYF.

This clonotype occurred a few times. The gene calls are TRBV24-1 and TRBJ2-1, with D possibly TRBD1 on 5 matching bases. Trimming pared 0 bases from V and 10 bases from J, leaving 9 bases between. From germline, CDR1 is KGHDR and CDR2 SFDVKD. This CDR3 is 13 amino acids long. The CDR3 DNA is TGTGCCACCAGTGATTTGGATTGGACAGAGCAGTTCTTC. Amino acids: CATSDLDWTEQFF.

This clonotype turned up a few times. V usage is TRBV10-3 and J usage is TRBJ2-2, with D possibly matching TRBD2 (6 bases). The V gene's germline CDR1 is ENHRY and CDR2 SYGVKD. This CDR3 contains 13 residues. V gave up 6 bases and J gave up 5 bases, with 10 bases separating them. CDR3 in DNA: TGTGCCATCAGCCGGGGGATGACCGGGGAGCTGTTTTTT. This encodes CAISRGMTGELFF.

This clonotype has a handful of counts. The V call is TRBV2, the J call TRBJ2-5; 7 bases line up with TRBD2. The junction had 8 bases not matched to a gene; V was cut back by 8 bases and J by 5 bases. Germline values: CDR1 SNHLY, CDR2 FYNNEI. This CDR3 has 13 amino acids. This CDR3 is CASGLDNWETQYF. DNA of the CDR3: TGTGCCAGCGGACTAGACAATTGGGAGACCCAGTACTTC. The complete variable domain, with remaining parts taken from reference TRBV2 and TRBJ2-5, reads EPEVTQTPSHQVTQMGQEVILRCVPISNHLYFYWYRQILGQKVEFLVSFYNNEISEKSEIFDDQFSVERPDGSNFTLKIRSTKLEDSAMYFCASGLDNWETQYFGPGTRLLVL.

V and J are TRBV20-1 and TRBJ2-1; possible D gene TRBD2, 5 bases. V lost 3 bases and J lost 6, with 15 bases in between. The CDR3 runs 14 residues. Germline V gene sequence: CDR1 DFQATT, CDR2 SNEGSKA (reference sequence). The CDR3 loop reads CSASAPTRFNEQFF. As DNA, the CDR3 is TGCAGTGCTAGTGCCCCCACTAGGTTCAATGAGCAGTTCTTC.

This clonotype was found a few times. This chain connects TRBV3-1 to TRBJ1-5, with TRBD1 matching 9 bases. The CDR3 is 15 residues long. Germline V gives CDR1 LGHDT, CDR2 YNNKEL (reference sequence). The V segment lost 4 bases and the J segment 7 bases; nucleotides outside the gene matches: 8. The CDR3 DNA is TGTGCCAGCAGCCCGACGGGACAGGGACACCAGCCCCAGCATTTT. Its translation: CASSPTGQGHQPQHF.

In this sample, this clonotype turned up a few times. One end of the junction varies from germline; a read error may be responsible. The chain couples TRBV5-1 to TRBJ2-1; D perhaps matches TRBD2 (5 bases). This CDR3 is 13 amino acids long. Germline V gene sequence: CDR1 SGHRS, CDR2 YFSETQ. CDR3 in DNA: TGCGCCAGCAGCAGACTCCCTAGCAATAAGCAGTTCTTC. Its protein product is CASSRLPSNKQFF.

This rearrangement joins TRBV5-1 to TRBJ2-2; no definite D call. CDR1 is SGHRS and CDR2 is YFSETQ in the germline V gene. V lost 4 bases, J lost 1 base, and 5 bases lay in between. The CDR3 contains 13 residues. This CDR3 reads CASSGMNTGELFF. In DNA, the CDR3 is TGCGCCAGCAGCGGTATGAACACCGGGGAGCTGTTTTTT.